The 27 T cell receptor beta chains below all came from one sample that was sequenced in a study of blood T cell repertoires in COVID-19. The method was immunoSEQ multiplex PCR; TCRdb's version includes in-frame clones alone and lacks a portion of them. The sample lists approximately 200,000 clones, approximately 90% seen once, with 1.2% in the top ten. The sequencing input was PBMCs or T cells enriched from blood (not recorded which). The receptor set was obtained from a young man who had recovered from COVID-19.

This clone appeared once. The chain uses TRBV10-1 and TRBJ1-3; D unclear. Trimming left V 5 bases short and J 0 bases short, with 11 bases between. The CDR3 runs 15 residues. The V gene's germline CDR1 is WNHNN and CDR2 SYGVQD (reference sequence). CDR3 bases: TGCGCCAGCAGTTTGGGAGGTACCTCTGGAAACACCATATATTTT. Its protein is CASSLGGTSGNTIYF.

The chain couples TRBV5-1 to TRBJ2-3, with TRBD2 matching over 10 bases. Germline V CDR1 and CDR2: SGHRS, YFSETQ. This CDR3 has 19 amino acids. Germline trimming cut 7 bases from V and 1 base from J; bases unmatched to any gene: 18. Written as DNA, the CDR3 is TGCGCCAGCTGCGAAGGGCTAGCGGGGGACCCATGGGGCACAGATACGCAGTATTTT. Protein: CASCEGLAGDPWGTDTQYF.

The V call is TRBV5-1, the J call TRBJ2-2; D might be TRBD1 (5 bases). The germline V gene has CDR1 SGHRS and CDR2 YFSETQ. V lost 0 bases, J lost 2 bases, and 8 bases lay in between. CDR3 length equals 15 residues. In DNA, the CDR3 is TGCGCCAGCAGCTTGGGACAGCTCAACACCGGGGAGCTGTTTTTT. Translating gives CASSLGQLNTGELFF.

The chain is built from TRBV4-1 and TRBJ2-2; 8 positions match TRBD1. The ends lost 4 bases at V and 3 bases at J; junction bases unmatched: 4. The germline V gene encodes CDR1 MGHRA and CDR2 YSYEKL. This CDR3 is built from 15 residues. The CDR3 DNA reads TGCGCCAGCAGCCCGACAGGGGCCGACACCGGGGAGCTGTTTTTT. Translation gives CASSPTGADTGELFF.

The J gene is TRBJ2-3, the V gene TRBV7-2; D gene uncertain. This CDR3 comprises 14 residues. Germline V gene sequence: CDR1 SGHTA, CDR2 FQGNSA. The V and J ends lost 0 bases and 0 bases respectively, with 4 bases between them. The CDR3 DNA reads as TGTGCCAGCAGCTTAGCCGTAAGCACAGATACGCAGTATTTT. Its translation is CASSLAVSTDTQYF.

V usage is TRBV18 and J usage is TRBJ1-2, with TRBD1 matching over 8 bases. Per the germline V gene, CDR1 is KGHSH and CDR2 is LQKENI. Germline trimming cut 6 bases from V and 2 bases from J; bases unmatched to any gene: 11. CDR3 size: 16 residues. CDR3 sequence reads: CASSRDRRAGNYGYTF. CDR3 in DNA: TGTGCCAGCTCTCGGGACAGGAGGGCTGGGAACTATGGCTACACCTTC.

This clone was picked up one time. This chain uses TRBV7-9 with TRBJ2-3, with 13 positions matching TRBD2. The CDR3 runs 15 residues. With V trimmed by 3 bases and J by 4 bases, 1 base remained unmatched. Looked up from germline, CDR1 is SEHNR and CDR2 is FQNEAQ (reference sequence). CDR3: CASSFGLAGADTQYF. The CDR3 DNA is TGTGCCAGCAGCTTCGGACTAGCGGGGGCAGATACGCAGTATTTT. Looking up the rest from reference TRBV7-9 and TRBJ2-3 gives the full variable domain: DTGVSQNPRHKITKRGQNVTFRCDPISEHNRLYWYRQTLGQGPEFLTYFQNEAQLEKSRLLSDRFSAERPKGSFSTLEIQRTEQGDSAMYLCASSFGLAGADTQYFGPGTRLTVL.

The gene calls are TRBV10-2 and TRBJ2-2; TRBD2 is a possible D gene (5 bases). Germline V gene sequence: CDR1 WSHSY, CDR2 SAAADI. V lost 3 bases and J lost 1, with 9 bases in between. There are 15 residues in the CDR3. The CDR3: CASSDRGLNTGELFF. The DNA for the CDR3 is TGCGCCAGCAGTGACCGCGGGTTGAACACCGGGGAGCTGTTTTTT.

The CDR3 DNA is TGTGCCAGCAGCCAGGACAGGATGGGGAAAGCTTTCTTT. This encodes CASSQDRMGKAFF. The V call is TRBV11-3, the J call TRBJ1-1, with 7 bases fitting TRBD1. With V trimmed by 5 bases and J by 9 bases, 9 bases remained unmatched. This CDR3 comprises 13 residues. Germline values: CDR1 SGHNT, CDR2 YENEEA. Full variable domain (outside the CDR3, taken from reference TRBV11-3 and TRBJ1-1): EAGVVQSPRYKIIEKKQPVAFWCNPISGHNTLYWYLQNLGQGPELLIRYENEEAVDDSQLPKDRFSAERLKGVDSTLKIQPAELGDSAVYLCASSQDRMGKAFFGQGTRLTVV.

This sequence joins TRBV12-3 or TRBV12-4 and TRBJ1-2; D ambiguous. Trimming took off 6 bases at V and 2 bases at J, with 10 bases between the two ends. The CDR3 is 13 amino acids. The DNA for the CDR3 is TGTGCCAGCAGCCCGGCCGGGAACTATGGCTACACCTTC. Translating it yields CASSPAGNYGYTF.

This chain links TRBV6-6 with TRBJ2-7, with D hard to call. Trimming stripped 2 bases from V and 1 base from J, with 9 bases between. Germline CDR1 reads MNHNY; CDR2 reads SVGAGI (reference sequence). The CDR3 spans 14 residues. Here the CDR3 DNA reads TGTGCCAGCAGTTACAGCCAGGATTCCTACGAGCAGTACTTC. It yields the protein CASSYSQDSYEQYF.

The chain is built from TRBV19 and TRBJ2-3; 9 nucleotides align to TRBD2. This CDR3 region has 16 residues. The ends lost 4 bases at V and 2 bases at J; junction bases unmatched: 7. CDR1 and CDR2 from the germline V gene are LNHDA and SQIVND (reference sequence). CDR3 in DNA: TGTGCCAGTAGTAAGCAATCTAGCGGGGACACAGATACGCAGTATTTT. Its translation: CASSKQSSGDTDTQYF. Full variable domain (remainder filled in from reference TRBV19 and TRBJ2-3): DGGITQSPKYLFRKEGQNVTLSCEQNLNHDAMYWYRQDPGQGLRLIYYSQIVNDFQKGDIAEGYSVSREKKESFPLTVTSAQKNPTAFYLCASSKQSSGDTDTQYFGPGTRLTVL.

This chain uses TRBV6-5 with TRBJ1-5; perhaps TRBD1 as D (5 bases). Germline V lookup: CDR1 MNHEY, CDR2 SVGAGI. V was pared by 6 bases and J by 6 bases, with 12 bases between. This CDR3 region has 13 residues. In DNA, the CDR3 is TGTGCCAGCAGCGACACGGGGGGTCAGCCCCAGCATTTT. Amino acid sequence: CASSDTGGQPQHF.

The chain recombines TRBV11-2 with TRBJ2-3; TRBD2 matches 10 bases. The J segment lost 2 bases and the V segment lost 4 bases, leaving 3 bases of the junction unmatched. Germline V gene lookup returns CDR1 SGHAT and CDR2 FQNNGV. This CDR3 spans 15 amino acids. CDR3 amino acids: CASSSSGRATDTQYF. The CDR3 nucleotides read TGTGCCAGCAGCTCCAGCGGGAGGGCCACAGATACGCAGTATTTT.

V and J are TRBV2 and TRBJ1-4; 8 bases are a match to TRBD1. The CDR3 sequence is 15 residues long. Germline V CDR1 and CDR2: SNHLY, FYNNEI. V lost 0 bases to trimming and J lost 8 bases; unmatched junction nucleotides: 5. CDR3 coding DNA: TGTGCCAGCAGTGAAGCACAGGGGGAGAGGGAAAAACTGTTTTTT. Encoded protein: CASSEAQGEREKLFF.

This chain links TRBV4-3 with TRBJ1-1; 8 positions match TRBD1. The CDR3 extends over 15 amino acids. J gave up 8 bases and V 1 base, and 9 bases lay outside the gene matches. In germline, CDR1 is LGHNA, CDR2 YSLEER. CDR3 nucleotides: TGCGCCAGCAGCCAAGTCGGACAGGGAGAACTGGAAGCTTTCTTT. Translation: CASSQVGQGELEAFF.

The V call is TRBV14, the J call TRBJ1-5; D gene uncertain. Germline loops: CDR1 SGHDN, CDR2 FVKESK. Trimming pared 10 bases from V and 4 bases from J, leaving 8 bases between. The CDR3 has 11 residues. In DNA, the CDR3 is TGTGCCAAAAGGAGGAATCAGCCCCAGCATTTT. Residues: CAKRRNQPQHF.

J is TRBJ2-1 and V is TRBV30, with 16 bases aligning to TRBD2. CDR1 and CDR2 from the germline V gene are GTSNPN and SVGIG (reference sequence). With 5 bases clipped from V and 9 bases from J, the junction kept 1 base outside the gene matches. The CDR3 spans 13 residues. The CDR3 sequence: CAWGTSGRVEQFF. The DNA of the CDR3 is TGTGCCTGGGGGACTAGCGGGAGGGTTGAGCAGTTCTTC.

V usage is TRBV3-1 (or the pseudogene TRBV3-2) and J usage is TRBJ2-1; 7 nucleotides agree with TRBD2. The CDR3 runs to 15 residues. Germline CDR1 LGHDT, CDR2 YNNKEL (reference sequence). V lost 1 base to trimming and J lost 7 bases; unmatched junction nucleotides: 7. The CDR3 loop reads CASSQGGSLGNEQFF. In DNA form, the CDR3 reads TGTGCCAGCAGCCAAGGCGGGAGTTTAGGTAATGAGCAGTTCTTC.

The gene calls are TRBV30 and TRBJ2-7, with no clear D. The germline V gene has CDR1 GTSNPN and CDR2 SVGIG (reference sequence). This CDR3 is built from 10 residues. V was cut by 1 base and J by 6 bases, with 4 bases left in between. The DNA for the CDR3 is TGTGCCTGGAGTGGAGTCGAGCAGTACTTC. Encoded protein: CAWSGVEQYF.

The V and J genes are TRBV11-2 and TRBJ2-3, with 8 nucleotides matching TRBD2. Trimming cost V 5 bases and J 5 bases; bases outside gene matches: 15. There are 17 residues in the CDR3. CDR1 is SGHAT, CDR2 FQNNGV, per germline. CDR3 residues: CASSPSLAGGRVDTQYF. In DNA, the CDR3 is TGTGCCAGCAGCCCCTCCCTGGCGGGGGGTAGAGTAGATACGCAGTATTTT.

The CDR3 reads CASSVDQNTEAFF. The DNA for the CDR3 is TGTGCCAGCAGCGTAGATCAAAACACTGAAGCTTTCTTT. The V gene is TRBV9, the J gene TRBJ1-1; unclear D gene. The germline gives CDR1 SGDLS, CDR2 YYNGEE. This CDR3 region has 13 residues. The ends were cut back, 0 bases at V and 2 bases at J, with 5 bases in the middle. Full variable domain (rest looked up from reference TRBV9 and TRBJ1-1): DSGVTQTPKHLITATGQRVTLRCSPRSGDLSVYWYQQSLDQGLQFLIQYYNGEERAKGNILERFSAQQFPDLHSELNLSSLELGDSALYFCASSVDQNTEAFFGQGTRLTVV.

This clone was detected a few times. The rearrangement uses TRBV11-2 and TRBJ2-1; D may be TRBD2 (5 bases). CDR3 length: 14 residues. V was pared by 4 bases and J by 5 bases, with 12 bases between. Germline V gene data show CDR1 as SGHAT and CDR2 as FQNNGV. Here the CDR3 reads CASSSLRGDNEQFF. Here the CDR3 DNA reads TGTGCCAGCAGCTCCCTCCGGGGTGACAATGAGCAGTTCTTC.

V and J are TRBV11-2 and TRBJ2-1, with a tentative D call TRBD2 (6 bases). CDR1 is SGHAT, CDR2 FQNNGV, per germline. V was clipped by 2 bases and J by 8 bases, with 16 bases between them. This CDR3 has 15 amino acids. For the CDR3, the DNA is TGTGCCAGCAGCTTATCCCCTTGGGGGGACTATGAGCAGTTCTTC. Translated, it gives CASSLSPWGDYEQFF.

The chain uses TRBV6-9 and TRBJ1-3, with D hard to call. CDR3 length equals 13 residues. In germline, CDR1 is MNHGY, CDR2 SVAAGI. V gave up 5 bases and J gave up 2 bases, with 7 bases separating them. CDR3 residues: CASSSLPGNTIYF. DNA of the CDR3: TGTGCCAGCAGTAGCCTGCCTGGAAACACCATATATTTT.

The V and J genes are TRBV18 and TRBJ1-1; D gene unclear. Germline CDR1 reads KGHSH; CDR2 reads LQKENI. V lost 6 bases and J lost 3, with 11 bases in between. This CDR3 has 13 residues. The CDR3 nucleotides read TGTGCCAGCTCCGCAGGATGGGACACTGAAGCTTTCTTT. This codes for CASSAGWDTEAFF.

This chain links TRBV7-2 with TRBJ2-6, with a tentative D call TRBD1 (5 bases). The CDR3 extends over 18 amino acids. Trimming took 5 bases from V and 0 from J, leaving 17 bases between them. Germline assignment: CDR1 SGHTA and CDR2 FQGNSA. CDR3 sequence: CASSQQVIHLSGANVLTF. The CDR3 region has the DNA TGTGCCAGCAGCCAACAGGTCATCCACCTCTCTGGGGCCAACGTCCTGACTTTC.